The 27 T cell receptor beta chains below all came from one sample that was sequenced in a study of blood T cells in healthy people across ages. Sample-barcoded 5' priming and a J-beta primer mix drove a second PCR of 7 to 11 cycles. TCRdb fed the 5' RACE reads into MiXCR, producing one record per CDR3 protein. This sample yields about 700,000 distinct CDR3 sequences, of which less than 40% are seen a single time; 15% belongs to the top ten. The sample comprised blood. These receptors originate from a woman over 75 in good health.

As regards this clonotype: One junction end disagrees with the germline gene, perhaps due to a read error. The chain has TRBV15 and TRBJ2-5; TRBD2 is a possible D gene (6 bases). The V gene's germline CDR1 is LNHNV and CDR2 YYDKDF (reference sequence). This CDR3 region has 15 residues. CDR3 DNA: TGTGCCGCCAGCGGGTCGACAAGGGTCGTCAATGAGCAGTACTTC. Translated: CAASGSTRVVNEQYF.

This clonotype was counted ten times or more. V gene TRBV18 combines with J gene TRBJ2-7; 8 nucleotides align to TRBD1. The junction had 7 bases not matched to a gene; V was cut back by 6 bases and J by 3 bases. The CDR3 has 14 residues. CDR1 KGHSH and CDR2 LQKENI come from the germline V gene. CDR3 DNA: TGTGCCAGCTCGAGGGGCAGGGGGCTCTACGAGCAGTACTTC. Amino acid sequence: CASSRGRGLYEQYF.

There are a few counts of this clonotype. V gene TRBV9 combines with J gene TRBJ1-1, with a tentative D call TRBD1 (5 bases). Looked up from germline, CDR1 is SGDLS and CDR2 is YYNGEE. There are 14 residues in the CDR3. V was clipped by 0 bases and J by 7 bases, with 13 bases between them. CDR3 DNA sequence: TGTGCCAGCAGCGTAGACGCCCGGGACGGTGAAGCTTTCTTT. Amino acids: CASSVDARDGEAFF.

This clonotype was counted many times. This rearrangement joins TRBV5-5 to TRBJ2-7; D is unclear. Looked up from germline, CDR1 is SGHKS and CDR2 is YYEKEE (reference sequence). Trimming took off 7 bases at V and 0 bases at J, with 8 bases between the two ends. This CDR3 spans 12 amino acids. The CDR3 DNA reads TGTGCCAGCGGACGGTACTCCTACGAGCAGTACTTC. It yields the protein CASGRYSYEQYF.

This clonotype was seen ten or more times. The chain couples TRBV5-1 to TRBJ1-6; 10 bases match TRBD1. This CDR3 comprises 15 residues. The J segment lost 7 bases and the V segment lost 4 bases, leaving 5 bases of the junction unmatched. Germline CDR1 reads SGHRS; CDR2 reads YFSETQ. Here the CDR3 reads CASSLPGQGNSPLHF. CDR3 coding DNA: TGCGCCAGCAGCCTCCCGGGACAGGGGAATTCACCCCTCCACTTT. The full variable domain, with the rest looked up from reference TRBV5-1 and TRBJ1-6, is KAGVTQTPRYLIKTRGQQVTLSCSPISGHRSVSWYQQTPGQGLQFLFEYFSETQRNKGNFPGRFSGRQFSNSRSEMNVSTLELGDSALYLCASSLPGQGNSPLHFGNGTRLTVT.

This clonotype was seen only once. CDR3 region: CASSGGLSNQPQHF. In DNA, the CDR3 is TGTGCCAGCAGTGGCGGGCTCAGCAATCAGCCCCAGCATTTT. The rearrangement links TRBV12-3 or TRBV12-4 to TRBJ1-5, with D unresolved. Trimming left V 5 bases short and J 1 base short, with 9 bases between. This CDR3 is 14 amino acids long.

Worth noting for this clonotype: A much larger clonotype is one base distant, so this may be a read error. The J gene is TRBJ1-2, the V gene TRBV7-2, with D maybe TRBD1 (5 bases). Per the germline V gene, CDR1 is SGHTA and CDR2 is FQGNSA. The germline V and J ends were trimmed by 3 bases and 4 bases, with 18 bases remaining between them. CDR3 length: 16 residues. The CDR3 DNA sequence: TGTGCCAGCAGCTTGGCCGCAGGGACCGTGCGCTATGGCTACACCTTC. Translation: CASSLAAGTVRYGYTF.

With respect to this clonotype: Given a much more abundant clone one base away, this may be a read error. Since the CDR3 does not end with the conserved phenylalanine or tryptophan, this likely comes from a read error. V gene TRBV12-3 or TRBV12-4 combines with J gene TRBJ1-5; 9 bases are shared with TRBD1. CDR3 size: 15 residues. The ends lost 6 bases at V and 7 bases at J; junction bases unmatched: 10. CDR3 region: CASSPTGGVSQPQHC. DNA of the CDR3: TGTGCCAGCAGCCCGACAGGGGGAGTTTCGCAGCCCCAGCATTGT.

This chain links TRBV15 with TRBJ2-4; 9 bases are shared with TRBD2. J lost 9 bases, V lost 3 bases, and 6 bases had no gene match. Germline assignment: CDR1 LNHNV and CDR2 YYDKDF (reference sequence). This CDR3 has 14 amino acids. CDR3: CATSRAGLAGIQYF. For the CDR3, the DNA is TGTGCCACCAGCAGGGCGGGACTAGCTGGCATTCAGTACTTC. Based on the CDR3 plus reference TRBV15 and TRBJ2-4, the full variable domain is DAMVIQNPRYQVTQFGKPVTLSCSQTLNHNVMYWYQQKSSQAPKLLFHYYDKDFNNEADTPDNFQSRRPNTSFCFLDIRSPGLGDTAMYLCATSRAGLAGIQYFGAGTRLSVL.

This clonotype was counted at least ten times. This chain connects TRBV20-1 to TRBJ1-1; no definite D call. Germline V CDR1 and CDR2: DFQATT, SNEGSKA (reference sequence). The CDR3 sequence is 13 residues long. V lost 5 bases and J lost 8, with 18 bases in between. CDR3 in DNA: TGCAGTGCTGATTCTTCGCCCCTGCCCGAAGCTTTCTTT. It yields the protein CSADSSPLPEAFF.

J is TRBJ2-1 and V is TRBV20-1, with D unresolved. TRBJ2-7 matches the DNA end more closely, so the J call is doubtful. CDR3 length: 15 amino acids. Germline V gene data show CDR1 as DFQATT and CDR2 as SNEGSKA (reference sequence). The CDR3 sequence is CSARVSGTSYNEQYF. The CDR3 DNA follows: TGCAGTGCTAGGGTCTCAGGTACCTCCTACAATGAGCAGTACTTC.

This clonotype was seen at least ten times. The V call is TRBV7-2, the J call TRBJ2-3; 9 bases match TRBD1. The germline V gene has CDR1 SGHTA and CDR2 FQGNSA. The junction had 6 bases not matched to a gene; V was cut back by 5 bases and J by 3 bases. This CDR3 is built from 15 residues. The CDR3 sequence: CASSHDRGYTDTQYF. CDR3 DNA: TGTGCCAGCAGCCATGACAGGGGGTATACAGATACGCAGTATTTT.

This clonotype has ten or more counts. The chain carries TRBV29-1 and TRBJ2-1, with 9 bases that match TRBD1. CDR3 length: 14 amino acids. Germline lookup yields CDR1 SQVTM and CDR2 ANQGSEA. The V gene end was trimmed by 6 bases and the J gene end by 4 bases; junction bases not matched to a gene: 7. CDR3 sequence: CSVALGTGYNEQFF. CDR3 bases: TGCAGCGTCGCTCTCGGGACAGGGTACAATGAGCAGTTCTTC.

The chain is built from TRBV2 and TRBJ1-6; 9 bases line up with TRBD1. CDR1 is SNHLY and CDR2 is FYNNEI in the germline V gene. The CDR3 has 15 amino acids. With V trimmed by 2 bases and J by 8 bases, 4 bases remained unmatched. CDR3 protein: CASSEYTGGDSPLHF. In nucleotides, the CDR3 is TGTGCCAGCAGTGAATATACAGGGGGCGATTCACCCCTCCACTTT. Drawing the rest from reference TRBV2 and TRBJ1-6, the complete variable domain is EPEVTQTPSHQVTQMGQEVILRCVPISNHLYFYWYRQILGQKVEFLVSFYNNEISEKSEIFDDQFSVERPDGSNFTLKIRSTKLEDSAMYFCASSEYTGGDSPLHFGNGTRLTVT.

This clonotype was seen only a few times. The chain links TRBV20-1 to TRBJ2-1; TRBD2 agrees at 9 bases. The length of the CDR3 is 15 residues. J gave up 6 bases and V 4 bases, and 10 bases lay outside the gene matches. Germline CDR1 and CDR2: DFQATT and SNEGSKA (reference sequence). Here the CDR3 reads CSATSPRGGFNEQFF. The CDR3 bases are TGCAGTGCTACGAGCCCGCGGGGGGGCTTCAATGAGCAGTTCTTC.

This clonotype has at least ten counts. V usage is TRBV15 and J usage is TRBJ1-2; 8 bases are a match to TRBD1. The ends lost 2 bases at V and 5 bases at J; junction bases unmatched: 7. Looked up from germline, CDR1 is LNHNV and CDR2 is YYDKDF (reference sequence). This CDR3 comprises 15 residues. DNA for the CDR3: TGTGCCACCAGCAGACCGACAGGGGTGAGGTATGGCTACACCTTC. This translates into CATSRPTGVRYGYTF.

This clonotype has more than one count but fewer than ten. This rearrangement joins TRBV4-2 to TRBJ1-5; 7 positions match TRBD1. V shed 4 bases and J 7 bases; nucleotides not matched to a gene: 7. The length of the CDR3 is 14 residues. Germline values: CDR1 LGHNA, CDR2 YNFKEQ. CDR3 protein: CASSLDRVLQPQHF. The CDR3 bases are TGTGCCAGCAGCCTCGACAGGGTTTTGCAGCCCCAGCATTTT.

This chain connects TRBV12-3 or TRBV12-4 to TRBJ1-1, with TRBD1 matching 10 bases. CDR3 length: 14 amino acids. V was pared by 5 bases and J by 3 bases, with 3 bases of the junction left unmatched. CDR3 amino acids: CASSRQGADTEAFF. The CDR3 DNA is TGTGCCAGCAGTCGACAGGGGGCCGACACTGAAGCTTTCTTT.

This clonotype was detected many times. The gene calls are TRBV20-1 and TRBJ2-1; 16 bases agree with TRBD2. V lost 6 bases, J lost 8 bases, and 10 bases stayed unmatched. CDR1 is DFQATT and CDR2 is SNEGSKA in the germline V gene (reference sequence). The CDR3 runs to 16 residues. CDR3 loop: CSALPGLAGGQDEQFF. The CDR3 DNA reads TGCAGTGCACTGCCGGGACTAGCGGGGGGGCAAGATGAGCAGTTCTTC.

The J gene is TRBJ1-1, the V gene TRBV7-2; 7 bases are a match to TRBD1. Germline V gene data show CDR1 as SGHTA and CDR2 as FQGNSA. The J segment lost 5 bases and the V segment lost 5 bases, leaving 8 bases of the junction unmatched. The CDR3 extends over 14 amino acids. For the CDR3, the DNA is TGTGCCAGCAGCGCAAGAACAGGGGATACTGAAGCTTTCTTT. Translating gives CASSARTGDTEAFF. The full variable domain, in which reference TRBV7-2 and TRBJ1-1 provide the parts outside the CDR3, is GAGVSQSPSNKVTEKGKDVELRCDPISGHTALYWYRQSLGQGLEFLIYFQGNSAPDKSGLPSDRFSAERTGGSVSTLTIQRTQQEDSAVYLCASSARTGDTEAFFGQGTRLTVV.

This clonotype came up many times. In DNA form, the CDR3 reads TGTGCCTGGAGTGTACGGGTGTCCTACGAGCAGTACTTC. Translated, it gives CAWSVRVSYEQYF. The chain employs TRBV30 and TRBJ2-7; D unresolved. Germline CDR1 reads GTSNPN; CDR2 reads SVGIG (reference sequence). This CDR3 spans 13 amino acids. The ends were cut back, 0 bases at V and 1 base at J, with 7 bases in the middle.

Of note for this clonotype: A much larger clone sits a single nucleotide away, making a read error possible. The gene calls are TRBV7-2 and TRBJ1-1; D uncertain. The CDR3 consists of 15 residues. Germline V gives CDR1 SGHTA, CDR2 FQGNSA. Trimming cost V 5 bases and J 1 base, with 14 bases left between them. The CDR3 is CASSALPQANTEAFF. CDR3 DNA sequence: TGTGCCAGCAGCGCCCTCCCCCAGGCGAACACTGAAGCTTTCTTT.

This clonotype has at least ten counts. This chain connects TRBV7-6 to TRBJ1-5; no firm D call. Germline V CDR1 and CDR2: SGHVS, FNYEAQ. The CDR3 is made up of 12 amino acids. V dropped 5 bases and J dropped 9 bases, with 11 bases sitting between them. The CDR3: CASSTLDGPQHF. In DNA form, the CDR3 reads TGTGCCAGCAGCACCCTCGACGGGCCCCAGCATTTT.

Comment on this clonotype: Given a much more abundant clone one base away, this may be a read error. The rearrangement joins TRBV25-1 to TRBJ1-6, with a possible D match to TRBD1 (6 bases). The CDR3 covers 16 residues. Looked up from germline, CDR1 is MGHDK and CDR2 is SYGVNS. The CDR3 loop is CAGSEYGGSAYSPLHF. The CDR3, as DNA: TGTGCCGGCAGTGAATACGGGGGCTCGGCTTATTCACCCCTCCACTTT.

This clonotype was seen ten or more times. The chain links TRBV20-1 to TRBJ2-1; D possibly uses TRBD1 or TRBD2 (5 bases each). The germline V gene encodes CDR1 DFQATT and CDR2 SNEGSKA (reference sequence). The CDR3 contains 14 residues. The V and J ends lost 6 bases and 13 bases respectively, with 25 bases between them. CDR3 coding DNA: TGCAGTGCCCTCTCCGGGTGGGACGGCCTGGGACAGTTCTTC. Translated, it gives CSALSGWDGLGQFF.

The genes are TRBV18 and TRBJ1-6, with a possible D match to TRBD1 (5 bases). In germline, CDR1 is KGHSH, CDR2 LQKENI. Trimming removed 5 bases at V and 7 bases at J, with 15 bases between. The length of the CDR3 is 15 residues. CDR3 in amino acids: CASSARQIENSPLHF. The CDR3 DNA is TGTGCCAGCTCAGCGAGACAGATCGAAAATTCACCCCTCCACTTT.

This clonotype has at least ten counts. The rearrangement joins TRBV20-1 to TRBJ1-2; 9 positions agree with TRBD1. Germline assignment: CDR1 DFQATT and CDR2 SNEGSKA (reference sequence). V gave up 6 bases and J gave up 4 bases; unmatched junction bases: 9. The CDR3 is 14 amino acids. The CDR3 coding sequence is TGCAGTGCCGCGACAGGGGGAGATTTCTATGGCTACACCTTC. Its translation: CSAATGGDFYGYTF.